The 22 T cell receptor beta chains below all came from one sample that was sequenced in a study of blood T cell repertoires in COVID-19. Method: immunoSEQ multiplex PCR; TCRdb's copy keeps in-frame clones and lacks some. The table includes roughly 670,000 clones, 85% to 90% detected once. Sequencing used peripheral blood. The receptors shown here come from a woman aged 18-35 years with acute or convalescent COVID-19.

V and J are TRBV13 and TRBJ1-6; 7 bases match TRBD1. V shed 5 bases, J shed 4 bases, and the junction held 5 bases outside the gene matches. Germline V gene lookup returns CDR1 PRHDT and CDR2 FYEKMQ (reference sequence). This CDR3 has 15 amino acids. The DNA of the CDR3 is TGTGCCAGCAGCGGGAAGACAGGGTATAATTCACCCCTCCACTTT. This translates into CASSGKTGYNSPLHF. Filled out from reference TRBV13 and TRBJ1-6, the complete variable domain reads AAGVIQSPRHLIKEKRETATLKCYPIPRHDTVYWYQQGPGQDPQFLISFYEKMQSDKGSIPDRFSAQQFSDYHSELNMSSLELGDSALYFCASSGKTGYNSPLHFGNGTRLTVT.

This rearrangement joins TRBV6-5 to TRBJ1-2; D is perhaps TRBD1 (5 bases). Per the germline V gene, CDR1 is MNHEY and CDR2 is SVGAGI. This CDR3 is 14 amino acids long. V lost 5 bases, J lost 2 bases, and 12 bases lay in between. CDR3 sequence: CASSTRDWNYGYTF. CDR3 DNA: TGTGCCAGCAGTACTCGGGACTGGAACTATGGCTACACCTTC.

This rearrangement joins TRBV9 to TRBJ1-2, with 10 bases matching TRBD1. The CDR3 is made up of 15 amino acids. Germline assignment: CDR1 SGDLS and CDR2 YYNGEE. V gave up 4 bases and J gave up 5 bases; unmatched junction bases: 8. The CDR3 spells CASSSPGQGYYGYTF. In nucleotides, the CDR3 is TGTGCCAGCAGCTCCCCGGGACAGGGGTATTATGGCTACACCTTC.

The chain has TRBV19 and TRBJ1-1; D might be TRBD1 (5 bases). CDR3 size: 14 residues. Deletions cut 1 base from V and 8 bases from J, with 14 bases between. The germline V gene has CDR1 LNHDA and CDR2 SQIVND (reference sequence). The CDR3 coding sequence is TGTGCCAGTAGTATAGCGGTCAGGGATCGAGAAGCTTTCTTT. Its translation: CASSIAVRDREAFF. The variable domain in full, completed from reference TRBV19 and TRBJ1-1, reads DGGITQSPKYLFRKEGQNVTLSCEQNLNHDAMYWYRQDPGQGLRLIYYSQIVNDFQKGDIAEGYSVSREKKESFPLTVTSAQKNPTAFYLCASSIAVRDREAFFGQGTRLTVV.

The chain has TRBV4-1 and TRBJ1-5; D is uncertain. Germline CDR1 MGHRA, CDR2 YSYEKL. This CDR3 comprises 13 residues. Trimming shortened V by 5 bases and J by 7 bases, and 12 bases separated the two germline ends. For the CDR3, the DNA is TGCGCCAGCAGCGGAGGATCGTTGCAGCCCCAGCATTTT. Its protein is CASSGGSLQPQHF.

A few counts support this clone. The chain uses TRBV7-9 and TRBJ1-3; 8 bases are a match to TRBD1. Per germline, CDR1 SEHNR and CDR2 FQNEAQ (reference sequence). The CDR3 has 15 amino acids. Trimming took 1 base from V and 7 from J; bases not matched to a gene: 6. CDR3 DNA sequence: TGTGCCAGCAGCTTAGAATGGACAGGGAAGAACACCATATATTTT. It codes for CASSLEWTGKNTIYF.

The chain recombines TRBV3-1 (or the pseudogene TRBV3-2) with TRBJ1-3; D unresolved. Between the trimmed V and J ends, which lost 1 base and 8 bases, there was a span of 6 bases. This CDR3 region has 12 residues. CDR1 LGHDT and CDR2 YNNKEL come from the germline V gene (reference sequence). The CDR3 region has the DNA TGTGCCAGCAGCCAAGGAGGCTACACCATATATTTT. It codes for CASSQGGYTIYF.

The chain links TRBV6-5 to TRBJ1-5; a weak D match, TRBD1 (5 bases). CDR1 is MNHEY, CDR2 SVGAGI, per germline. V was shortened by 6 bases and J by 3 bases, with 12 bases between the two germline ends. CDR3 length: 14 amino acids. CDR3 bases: TGTGCCAGCAGACTGGGGGGGGTCAATCAGCCCCAGCATTTT. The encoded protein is CASRLGGVNQPQHF.

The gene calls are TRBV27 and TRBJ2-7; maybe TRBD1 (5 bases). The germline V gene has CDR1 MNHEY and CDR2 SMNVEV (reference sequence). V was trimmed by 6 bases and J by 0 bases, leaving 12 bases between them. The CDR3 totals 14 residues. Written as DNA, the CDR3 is TGTGCCAGCAGGCAGGGTTTACGCTCCTACGAGCAGTACTTC. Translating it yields CASRQGLRSYEQYF.

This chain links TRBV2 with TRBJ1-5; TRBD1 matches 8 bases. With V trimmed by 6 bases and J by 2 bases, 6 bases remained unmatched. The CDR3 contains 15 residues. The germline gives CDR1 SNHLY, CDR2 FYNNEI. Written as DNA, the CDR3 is TGTGCCAGCAGGCAGGGGGCTAGAGGCAATCAGCCCCAGCATTTT. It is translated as CASRQGARGNQPQHF.

CDR3 nucleotide sequence: TGTGCCAGCAGCCGGACGACAGGGGGCACAGGAAACACCATATATTTT. Translation gives CASSRTTGGTGNTIYF. The chain uses TRBV5-5 and TRBJ1-3; TRBD1 agrees at 10 bases. Germline V CDR1 and CDR2: SGHKS, YYEKEE (reference sequence). CDR3 length: 16 residues. Losses at the gene ends were 4 bases for V and 4 bases for J; bases not matched to a gene: 8.

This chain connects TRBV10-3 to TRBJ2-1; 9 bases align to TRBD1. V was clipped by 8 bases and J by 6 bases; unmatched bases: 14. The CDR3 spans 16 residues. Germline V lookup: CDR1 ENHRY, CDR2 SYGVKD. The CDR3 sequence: CAIFAFRDRELNEQFF. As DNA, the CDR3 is TGTGCCATCTTTGCCTTCAGGGACAGGGAACTCAATGAGCAGTTCTTC.

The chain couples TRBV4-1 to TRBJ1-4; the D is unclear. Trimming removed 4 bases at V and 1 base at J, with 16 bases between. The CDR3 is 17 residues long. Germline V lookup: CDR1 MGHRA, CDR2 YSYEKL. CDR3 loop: CASSPLGGSGTNEKLFF. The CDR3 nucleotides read TGCGCCAGCAGCCCTCTAGGCGGGTCAGGAACTAATGAAAAACTGTTTTTT.

CDR3 amino acids: CATSDTDRGGNQPQHF. The DNA of the CDR3 is TGTGCCACCAGTGACACGGACAGGGGCGGCAATCAGCCCCAGCATTTT. The rearrangement joins TRBV24-1 to TRBJ1-5; TRBD1 matches 9 bases. Germline CDR1 KGHDR, CDR2 SFDVKD. The V segment lost 4 bases and the J segment 2 bases; nucleotides outside the gene matches: 5. The CDR3 contains 16 residues.

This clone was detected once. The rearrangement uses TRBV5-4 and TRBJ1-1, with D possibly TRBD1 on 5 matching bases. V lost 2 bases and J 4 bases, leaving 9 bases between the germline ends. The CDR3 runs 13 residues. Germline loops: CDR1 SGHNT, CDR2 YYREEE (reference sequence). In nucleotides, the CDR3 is TGTGCCAGCAGCTTTACAGGTATCACTGAAGCTTTCTTT. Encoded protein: CASSFTGITEAFF.

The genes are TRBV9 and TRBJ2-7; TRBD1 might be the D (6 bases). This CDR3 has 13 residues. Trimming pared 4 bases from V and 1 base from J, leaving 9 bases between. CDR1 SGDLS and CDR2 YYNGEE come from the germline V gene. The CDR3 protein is CASSPQGSYEQYF. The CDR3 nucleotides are TGTGCCAGCAGCCCACAGGGTTCCTACGAGCAGTACTTC. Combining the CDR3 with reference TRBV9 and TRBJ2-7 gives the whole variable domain DSGVTQTPKHLITATGQRVTLRCSPRSGDLSVYWYQQSLDQGLQFLIQYYNGEERAKGNILERFSAQQFPDLHSELNLSSLELGDSALYFCASSPQGSYEQYFGPGTRLTVT.

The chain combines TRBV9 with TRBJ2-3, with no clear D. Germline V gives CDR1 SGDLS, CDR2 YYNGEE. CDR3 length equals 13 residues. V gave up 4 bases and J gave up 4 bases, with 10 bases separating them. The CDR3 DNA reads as TGTGCCAGCAGCTTAGGACGGGCAGATACGCAGTATTTT. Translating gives CASSLGRADTQYF.

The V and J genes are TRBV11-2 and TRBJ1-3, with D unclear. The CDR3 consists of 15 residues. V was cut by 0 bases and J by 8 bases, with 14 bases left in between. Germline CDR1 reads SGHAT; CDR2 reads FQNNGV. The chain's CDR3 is CASSLDVRSGDTIYF. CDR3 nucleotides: TGTGCCAGCAGCTTAGACGTAAGGAGCGGTGACACCATATATTTT.

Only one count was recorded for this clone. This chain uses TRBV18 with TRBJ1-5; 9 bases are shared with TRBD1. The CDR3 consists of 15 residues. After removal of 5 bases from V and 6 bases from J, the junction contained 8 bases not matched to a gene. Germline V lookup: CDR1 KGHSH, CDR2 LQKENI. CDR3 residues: CASSAETGGTQPQHF. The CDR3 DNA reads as TGTGCCAGCTCAGCCGAAACAGGGGGCACTCAGCCCCAGCATTTT.

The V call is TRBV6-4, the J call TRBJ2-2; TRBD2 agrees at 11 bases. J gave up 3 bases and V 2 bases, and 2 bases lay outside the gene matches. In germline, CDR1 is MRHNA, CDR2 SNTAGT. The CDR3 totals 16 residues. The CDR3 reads CASSDGTSGDTGELFF. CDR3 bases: TGTGCCAGCAGTGACGGGACTAGCGGAGACACCGGGGAGCTGTTTTTT.

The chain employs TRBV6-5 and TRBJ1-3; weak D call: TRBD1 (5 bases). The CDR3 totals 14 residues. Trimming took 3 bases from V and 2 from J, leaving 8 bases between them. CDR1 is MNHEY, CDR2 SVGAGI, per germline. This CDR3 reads CASSYSGTGNTIYF. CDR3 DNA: TGTGCCAGCAGTTATTCAGGGACTGGAAACACCATATATTTT.

CDR3 coding DNA: TGTGCCACCAGTGAACCCCCGCGGGACGGGTACTATGGCTACACCTTC. It yields the protein CATSEPPRDGYYGYTF. The chain employs TRBV24-1 and TRBJ1-2, with a weak D call TRBD1 (5 bases). Germline CDR1 KGHDR, CDR2 SFDVKD. The CDR3 is 16 residues long. V shed 4 bases and J shed 3 bases, with 17 bases lying between them.